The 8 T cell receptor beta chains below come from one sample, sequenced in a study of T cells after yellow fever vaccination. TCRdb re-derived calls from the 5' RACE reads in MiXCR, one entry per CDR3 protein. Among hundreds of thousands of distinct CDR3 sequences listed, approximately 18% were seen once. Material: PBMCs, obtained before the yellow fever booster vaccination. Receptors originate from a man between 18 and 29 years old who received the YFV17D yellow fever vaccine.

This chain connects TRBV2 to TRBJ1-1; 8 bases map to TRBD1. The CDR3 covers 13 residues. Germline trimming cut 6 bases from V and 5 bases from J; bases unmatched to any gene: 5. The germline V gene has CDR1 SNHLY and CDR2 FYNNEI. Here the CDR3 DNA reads TGTGCCAGCAGCCAGGGGGCCGGGACTGAAGCTTTCTTT. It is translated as CASSQGAGTEAFF.

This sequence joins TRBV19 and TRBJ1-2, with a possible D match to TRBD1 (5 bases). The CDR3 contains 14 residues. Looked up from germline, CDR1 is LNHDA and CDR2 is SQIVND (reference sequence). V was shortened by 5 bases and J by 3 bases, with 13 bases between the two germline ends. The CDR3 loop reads CASSPVGGHYGYTF. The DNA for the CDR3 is TGTGCCAGTAGTCCTGTGGGGGGACACTATGGCTACACCTTC.

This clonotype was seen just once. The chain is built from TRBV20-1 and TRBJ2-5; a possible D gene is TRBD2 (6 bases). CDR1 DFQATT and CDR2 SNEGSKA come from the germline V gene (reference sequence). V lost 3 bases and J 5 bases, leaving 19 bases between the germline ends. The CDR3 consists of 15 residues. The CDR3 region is CSARTSQTRGETQYF. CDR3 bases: TGCAGTGCTAGGACATCCCAGACCCGGGGGGAGACCCAGTACTTC.

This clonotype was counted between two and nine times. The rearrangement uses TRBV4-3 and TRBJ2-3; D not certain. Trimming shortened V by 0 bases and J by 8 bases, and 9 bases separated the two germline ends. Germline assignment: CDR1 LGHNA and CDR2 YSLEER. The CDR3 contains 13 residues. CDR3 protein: CASSQEEGRTQYF. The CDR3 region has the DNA TGCGCCAGCAGCCAAGAGGAAGGGCGTACGCAGTATTTT.

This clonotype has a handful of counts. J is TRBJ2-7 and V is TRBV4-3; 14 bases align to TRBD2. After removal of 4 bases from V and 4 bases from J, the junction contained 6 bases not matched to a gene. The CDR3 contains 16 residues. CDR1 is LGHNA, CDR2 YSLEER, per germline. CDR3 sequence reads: CASSRTGTSGGYEQYF. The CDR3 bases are TGCGCCAGCAGCCGAACCGGGACTAGCGGGGGTTACGAGCAGTACTTC.

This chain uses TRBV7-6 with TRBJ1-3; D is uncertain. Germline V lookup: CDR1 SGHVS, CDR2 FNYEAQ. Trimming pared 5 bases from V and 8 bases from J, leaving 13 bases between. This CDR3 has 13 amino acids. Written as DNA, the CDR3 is TGTGCCAGCAGCCCGCAGGCTGGGGACACCATATATTTT. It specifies CASSPQAGDTIYF.

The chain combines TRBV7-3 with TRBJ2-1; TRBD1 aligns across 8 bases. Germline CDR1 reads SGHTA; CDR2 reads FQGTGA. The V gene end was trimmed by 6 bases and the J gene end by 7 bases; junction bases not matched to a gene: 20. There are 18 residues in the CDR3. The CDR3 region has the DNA TGTGCCAGCAGATCTCGCGGGCGAGGGAGCAGGGGGCTTAATGAGCAGTTCTTC. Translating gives CASRSRGRGSRGLNEQFF.

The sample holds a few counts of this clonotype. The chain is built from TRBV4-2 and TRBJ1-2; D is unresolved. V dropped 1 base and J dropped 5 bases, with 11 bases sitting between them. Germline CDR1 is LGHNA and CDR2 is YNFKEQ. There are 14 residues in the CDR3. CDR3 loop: CASSQGTPSYGYTF. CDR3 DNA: TGTGCCAGCAGCCAAGGGACCCCGAGTTATGGCTACACCTTC.